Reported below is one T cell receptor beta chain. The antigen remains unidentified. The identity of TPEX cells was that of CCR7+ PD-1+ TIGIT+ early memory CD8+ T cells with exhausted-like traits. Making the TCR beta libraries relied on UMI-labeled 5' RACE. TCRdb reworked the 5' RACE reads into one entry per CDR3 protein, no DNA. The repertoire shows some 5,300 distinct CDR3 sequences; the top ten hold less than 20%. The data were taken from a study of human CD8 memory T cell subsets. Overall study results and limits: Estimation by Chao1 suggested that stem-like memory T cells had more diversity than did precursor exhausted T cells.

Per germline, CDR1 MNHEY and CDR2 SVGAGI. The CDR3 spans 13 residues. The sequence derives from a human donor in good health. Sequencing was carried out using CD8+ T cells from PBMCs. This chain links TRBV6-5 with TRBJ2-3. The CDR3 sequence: CASSFGPADTQYF.